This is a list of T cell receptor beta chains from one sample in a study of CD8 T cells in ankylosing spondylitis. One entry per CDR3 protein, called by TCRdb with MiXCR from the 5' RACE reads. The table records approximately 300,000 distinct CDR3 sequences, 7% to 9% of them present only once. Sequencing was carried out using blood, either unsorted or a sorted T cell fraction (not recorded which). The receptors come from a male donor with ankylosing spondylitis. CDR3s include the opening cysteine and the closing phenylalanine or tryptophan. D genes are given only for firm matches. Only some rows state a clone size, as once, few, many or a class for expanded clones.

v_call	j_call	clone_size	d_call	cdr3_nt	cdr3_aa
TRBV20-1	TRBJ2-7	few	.	TGCAGTGCTTTCACCGGCCTCGAGGGCTCCTACGAGCAGTACTTC	CSAFTGLEGSYEQYF
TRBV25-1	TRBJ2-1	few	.	TGTGCCAGCAGTGGGTCTAGCACCCATGAGCAGTTCTTC	CASSGSSTHEQFF
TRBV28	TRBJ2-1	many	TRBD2	TGTGCCAGCAGCCCGGGACTAGCGGGAGGAGAGCAGTTCTTC	CASSPGLAGGEQFF
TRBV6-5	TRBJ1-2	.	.	TGTGCCAGCAGTTACTCGAGGTGGGGGGCGGCTAACTATGGCTACACCTTC	CASSYSRWGAANYGYTF
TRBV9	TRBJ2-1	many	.	TGTGCCAGCAGCCCTCGCATCGACAAAATCAATGAGCAGTTCTTC	CASSPRIDKINEQFF
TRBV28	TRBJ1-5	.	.	TGTGCCTACCGGGACTCCTATAGTGTGGCCCAGCATTTT	CAYRDSYSVAQHF
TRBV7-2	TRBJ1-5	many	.	TGTGCCAGCAGCTTAGCGTGGGAAAGGCCCCAGCATTTT	CASSLAWERPQHF
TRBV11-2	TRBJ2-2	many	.	TGTGCCAGCAGCTTTTGGGAAAGCGCCGGGGAGCTGTTTTTT	CASSFWESAGELFF
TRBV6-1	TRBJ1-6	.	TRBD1	TGTGCCAGCAGTGTTAGCAGGGGGTCTAATTCACCCCTCCACTTT	CASSVSRGSNSPLHF
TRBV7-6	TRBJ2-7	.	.	TGTGCCAGCAGTGAGATGGACGAGCAGTACTTC	CASSEMDEQYF
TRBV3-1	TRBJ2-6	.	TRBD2	TGTGCCAGCAGTCATTCCCGGGGGGCTGGGGCCAACGTCCTGACTTTC	CASSHSRGAGANVLTF
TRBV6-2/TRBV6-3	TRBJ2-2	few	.	TGTGCCAGCAGTTTTGATTACCTCGGGGAGCTGTTTTTT	CASSFDYLGELFF
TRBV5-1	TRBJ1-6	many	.	TGCGCCAGCAGCTTTACTGGACTGAGTAATTCACCCCTCCACTTT	CASSFTGLSNSPLHF
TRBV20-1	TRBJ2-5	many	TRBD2	TGCAGTGCTAGAACCGGGACTAGCGCTAAAGAGACCCAGTACTTC	CSARTGTSAKETQYF
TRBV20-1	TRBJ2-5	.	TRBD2	TGCAGTGCTGGGAGCGGGAGGGCCTTTGAGACCCAGTACTTC	CSAGSGRAFETQYF
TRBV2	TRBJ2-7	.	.	TGTGCCAGCAGTGAAGCTGTTGTGAGGCAGGACTCCTACGAGCAGTACTTC	CASSEAVVRQDSYEQYF
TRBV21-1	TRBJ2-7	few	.	TGTGCCAGCAGCAATAGAATATGGGAGTGCGACCAACAGGGCTACGAGCAGTACTTC	CASSNRIWECDQQGYEQYF
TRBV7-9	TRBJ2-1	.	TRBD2	TGTGCCAGCAGCCGCCGTAGCGGGAAAACCTACAATGAGCAGTTCTTC	CASSRRSGKTYNEQFF
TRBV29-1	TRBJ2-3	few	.	TGCAGCGTTGCCAGGGGGGCCACAGATACGCAGTATTTT	CSVARGATDTQYF
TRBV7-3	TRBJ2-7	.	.	TGTGCCAGCAGTTTAACGATCTCCTACGAGCAGTACTTC	CASSLTISYEQYF
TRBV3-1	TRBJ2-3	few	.	TGTGCCAGCAGCCAAACACTAGGGACAGATACGCAGTATTTT	CASSQTLGTDTQYF
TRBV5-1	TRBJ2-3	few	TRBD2	TGCGCCAGCAGCTTGTTCTTCGCGGGAGGTTCAGATACGCAGTATTTT	CASSLFFAGGSDTQYF
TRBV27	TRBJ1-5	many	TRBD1	TGTGCCAGCAGTCAAGGACAGGGGGAGTCTCGGCCCCAGCATTTT	CASSQGQGESRPQHF
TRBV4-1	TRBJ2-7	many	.	TGCGCCAGCAGCCAAGAAAACCTGGGACCTTACGAGCAGTACTTC	CASSQENLGPYEQYF
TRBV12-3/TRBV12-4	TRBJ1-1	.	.	TGTGCCAGCAGCTCGCCAACTACAGAGGCTGAAGCTTTCTTT	CASSSPTTEAEAFF
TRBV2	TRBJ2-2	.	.	TGTGCCAGCAGTGACTTGGCGGGGCGGTGGCCCGGGGAGCTGTTTTTT	CASSDLAGRWPGELFF
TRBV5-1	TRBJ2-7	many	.	TGCGCCAGCAGCGCGCTGGTGGGTTACTACGAGCAGTACTTC	CASSALVGYYEQYF
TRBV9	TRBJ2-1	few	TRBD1	TGTGCCAGCAGCGCGGACAGGACCCCCTACAATGAGCAGTTCTTC	CASSADRTPYNEQFF
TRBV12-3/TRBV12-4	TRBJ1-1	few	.	TGTGCCAGCAGTTTATTCGGACCCGGTGAAGCTTTCTTT	CASSLFGPGEAFF
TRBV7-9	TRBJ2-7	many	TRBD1	TGTGCCAGCAGCGCACAGGGGTTCGCCTACGAGCAGTACTTC	CASSAQGFAYEQYF
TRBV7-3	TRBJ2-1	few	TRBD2	TGTGCCAGCAGCTCGACTAGCGGGACGGACTACAATGAGCAGTTCTTC	CASSSTSGTDYNEQFF
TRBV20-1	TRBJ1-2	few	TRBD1	TGCAGTGCTAGCACAGGGGACGCGGGCGGCTACACCTTC	CSASTGDAGGYTF
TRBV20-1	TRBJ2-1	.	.	TGCAGTGCTAGATGGGGGGATGAGCAGTTCTTC	CSARWGDEQFF
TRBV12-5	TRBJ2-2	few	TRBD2	TGTGCTAGTGGTCCTCAGGCGCTAGCGGGAGTTTCCGGGGAGCTGTTTTTT	CASGPQALAGVSGELFF
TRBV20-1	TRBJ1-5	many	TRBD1	TGCAGTGCTAGCCCTGGACAGGGGGATCAGCCCCAGCATTTT	CSASPGQGDQPQHF
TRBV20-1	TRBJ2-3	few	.	TGCAGTGTTTACCACAGATACGGGCAGTATTTT	CSVYHRYGQYF
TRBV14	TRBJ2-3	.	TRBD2	TGTGCCAGCAGCCAAGAGTTACCCCAGGGACTAGCGGGATTACTAGGCACAGATACGCAGTATTTT	CASSQELPQGLAGLLGTDTQYF
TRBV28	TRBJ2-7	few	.	TGTGCCAGCAGTTTTTTTTCCGAGCAGTACTTC	CASSFFSEQYF
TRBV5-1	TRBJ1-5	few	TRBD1	TGCGCCAGCAGGGCGACAGGGAATCCGCGGCAGCCCCAGCATTTT	CASRATGNPRQPQHF
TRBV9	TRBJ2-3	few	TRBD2	TGTGCCAGCAGCGCCGAACCTCGGACTAGCGGGGGCACAGATACGCAGTATTTT	CASSAEPRTSGGTDTQYF
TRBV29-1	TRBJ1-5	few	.	TGCAGCGTCTCACAGGGCTTTGGACAGCCCCAGCATTTT	CSVSQGFGQPQHF
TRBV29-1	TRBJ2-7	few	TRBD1	TGCAGCGTTGCTCGGACAGGCCCCTACGAGCAGTACTTC	CSVARTGPYEQYF
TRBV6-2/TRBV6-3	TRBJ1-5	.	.	TGTGCCAGCAGTTACGGGGCAGCTGATCAGCCCCAGCATTTT	CASSYGAADQPQHF
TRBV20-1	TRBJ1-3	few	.	TGCAGCGCTCCACGTAGGGGATGCGGAAACACCATATATTTT	CSAPRRGCGNTIYF
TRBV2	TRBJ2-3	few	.	TGTGCCAGCAGTGCGGCGGGACAAACAGATACGCAGTATTTT	CASSAAGQTDTQYF
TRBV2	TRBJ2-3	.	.	TGTGCCAGCAAGGGCGACAGCTCCACAGATACGCAGTATTTT	CASKGDSSTDTQYF
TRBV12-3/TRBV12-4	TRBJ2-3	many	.	TGTGCCAGCAGCGGGTTAAGCGGGAGCACAGATACGCAGTATTTT	CASSGLSGSTDTQYF
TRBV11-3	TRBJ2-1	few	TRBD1	TGTGCCAGCAGCTTAACAGGGGGCTTCAGGGGTGAGCAGTTCTTC	CASSLTGGFRGEQFF
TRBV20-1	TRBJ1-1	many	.	TGCAGTGCTCGTGGTACATCGAAAGTAGGACTCGAAGCTTTCTTT	CSARGTSKVGLEAFF
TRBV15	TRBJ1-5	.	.	TGTGCCACCAGCAGAGATTCCAGGACAGTTTATAGCAATCAGCCCCAGCATTTT	CATSRDSRTVYSNQPQHF
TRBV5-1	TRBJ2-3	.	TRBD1	TGCACCAGCAGCTCGCGGACAGGGGACACAGATACGCAGTATTTT	CTSSSRTGDTDTQYF
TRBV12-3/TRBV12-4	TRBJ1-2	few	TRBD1	TGTGCCAGCAGTCTCCGGGACAGGGGTATTGTCGGGAGCTATGGCTACACCTTC	CASSLRDRGIVGSYGYTF
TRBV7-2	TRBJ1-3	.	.	TGTGCCAGCAGCTTAGTTAGGGGGGCATACGGAAACACCATATATTTT	CASSLVRGAYGNTIYF
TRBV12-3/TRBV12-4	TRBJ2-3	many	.	TGTGCCAGCAGTTTCCAGGTTGGCACAGATACGCAGTATTTT	CASSFQVGTDTQYF
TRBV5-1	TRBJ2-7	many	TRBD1	TGCGCCAGCAGCACAGGGGGCCATCAGGGCCTCCTGAACGAGCAGTACTTC	CASSTGGHQGLLNEQYF
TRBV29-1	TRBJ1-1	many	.	TGCAGCGTTGATGGTGGAGACGGGGCTTTCTTT	CSVDGGDGAFF
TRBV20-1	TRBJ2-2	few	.	TGCAGTGCTAGCATTAACACCGGGGAGCTGTTTTTT	CSASINTGELFF
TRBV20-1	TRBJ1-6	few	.	TGCAGTGCTAGTTTACAGGGACGGTCACCCCTCCACTTT	CSASLQGRSPLHF
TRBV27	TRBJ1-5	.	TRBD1	TGTGCCAGCAGCCGGACAGGCGGTAGCAATCAGCCCCAGCATTTT	CASSRTGGSNQPQHF